This entry lists 19 T cell receptor beta chains sequenced from one sample in a study of CD8 T cells in ankylosing spondylitis (dated by TCRdb to between 2016 and 2019). General findings and caveats noted by the study authors: A TCR beta motif of seven or eight highly homologous amino acid variants appeared characteristic of blood from ankylosing spondylitis patients.

These receptors have no identified antigens. The receptor library was made with 5' RACE. Reads for this sample came from an Illumina HiSeq 2500. TCRdb's own reprocessing of the public reads used fastp at Q25 and MiXCR and kept productive beta chains. Every entry covers one CDR3 protein and lists the most common genes and DNA from its rows. The sample table records 650,000 to 800,000 distinct CDR3 sequences; roughly 19% of these occur just once. Of the sample, about a fifth falls within the top ten clones. Input material: blood, either unsorted or a sorted T cell fraction (not recorded which). The source is a male donor with ankylosing spondylitis.

In its sample, this clonotype was seen a few times. The V gene is TRBV9, the J gene TRBJ1-1; D is unclear. The CDR3 totals 14 residues. Per the germline V gene, CDR1 is SGDLS and CDR2 is YYNGEE. Trimming took off 2 bases at V and 4 bases at J, with 12 bases between the two ends. CDR3: CASSVTHGVTEAFF. The CDR3 nucleotides read TGTGCCAGCAGCGTGACCCACGGGGTCACTGAAGCTTTCTTT.

A few counts support this clonotype. The rearrangement links TRBV10-3 to TRBJ1-2, with a possible D match to TRBD1 (5 bases). There are 15 residues in the CDR3. CDR1 ENHRY and CDR2 SYGVKD come from the germline V gene. Deletions cut 7 bases from V and 3 bases from J, with 18 bases between. The CDR3 bases are TGTGCCATCACTTCAGGTCGGGACGGCGACTATGGCTACACCTTC. The encoded protein is CAITSGRDGDYGYTF.

This clonotype has a handful of counts. V gene TRBV5-1 combines with J gene TRBJ2-7; D is tentatively TRBD1 or TRBD2 (5 bases each). The germline gives CDR1 SGHRS, CDR2 YFSETQ. With 0 bases removed from V and 6 bases from J, the gap between germline ends came to 10 bases. The CDR3 loop spans 13 amino acids. CDR3 residues: CASSLERGLEQYF. The CDR3, as DNA: TGCGCCAGCAGCTTGGAGAGGGGTCTCGAGCAGTACTTC. The entire variable domain, with the rest obtained from reference TRBV5-1 and TRBJ2-7, is as follows: KAGVTQTPRYLIKTRGQQVTLSCSPISGHRSVSWYQQTPGQGLQFLFEYFSETQRNKGNFPGRFSGRQFSNSRSEMNVSTLELGDSALYLCASSLERGLEQYFGPGTRLTVT.

The rearrangement links TRBV2 to TRBJ2-3; D is ambiguous. The CDR3 contains 11 residues. CDR1 is SNHLY, CDR2 FYNNEI, per germline. The V end was cut by 7 bases, the J end by 4 bases, with 6 bases between. CDR3 sequence: CASILADTQYF. As DNA, the CDR3 is TGTGCCAGCATACTCGCAGATACGCAGTATTTT. Full variable domain (rest looked up from reference TRBV2 and TRBJ2-3): EPEVTQTPSHQVTQMGQEVILRCVPISNHLYFYWYRQILGQKVEFLVSFYNNEISEKSEIFDDQFSVERPDGSNFTLKIRSTKLEDSAMYFCASILADTQYFGPGTRLTVL.

The chain is built from TRBV5-1 and TRBJ1-2; a weak D match, TRBD1 (6 bases). The germline CDR1 and CDR2 sequences are SGHRS and YFSETQ. CDR3 length: 16 amino acids. V was shortened by 5 bases and J by 0 bases, with 17 bases between the two germline ends. CDR3 coding DNA: TGCGCCAGCAGACCTACCGACAGGCTTGCTAACTATGGCTACACCTTC. It is translated as CASRPTDRLANYGYTF.

This rearrangement joins TRBV7-6 to TRBJ1-1; no clear D gene. The CDR3 covers 13 residues. Looked up from germline, CDR1 is SGHVS and CDR2 is FNYEAQ. With 5 bases removed from V and 2 bases from J, the gap between germline ends came to 9 bases. The CDR3 protein is CASSRSSNTEAFF. The DNA for the CDR3 is TGTGCCAGCAGCCGTTCAAGTAACACTGAAGCTTTCTTT. The full variable domain, with the rest looked up from reference TRBV7-6 and TRBJ1-1, is GAGVSQSPRYKVTKRGQDVALRCDPISGHVSLYWYRQALGQGPEFLTYFNYEAQQDKSGLPNDRFSAERPEGSISTLTIQRTEQRDSAMYRCASSRSSNTEAFFGQGTRLTVV.

This clonotype was counted a few times. This sequence joins TRBV15 and TRBJ2-7, with TRBD2 as a possible D gene (6 bases). Germline V gene lookup returns CDR1 LNHNV and CDR2 YYDKDF (reference sequence). V lost 3 bases, J lost 3 bases, and 15 bases lay in between. There are 15 residues in the CDR3. The CDR3 region is CATSRTGLPSYEQYF. CDR3 bases: TGTGCCACCAGCAGGACGGGACTTCCCAGCTACGAGCAGTACTTC. Together with reference TRBV15 and TRBJ2-7, the CDR3 gives the full variable domain: DAMVIQNPRYQVTQFGKPVTLSCSQTLNHNVMYWYQQKSSQAPKLLFHYYDKDFNNEADTPDNFQSRRPNTSFCFLDIRSPGLGDTAMYLCATSRTGLPSYEQYFGPGTRLTVT.

There are many counts of this clonotype. The chain uses TRBV5-1 and TRBJ2-7; D possibly corresponds to TRBD2 (6 bases). V was cut by 4 bases and J by 2 bases, with 16 bases left in between. This CDR3 spans 15 amino acids. In germline, CDR1 is SGHRS, CDR2 YFSETQ. The CDR3 here is CASSQPPEGTYEQYF. The CDR3 DNA sequence: TGCGCCAGCAGCCAGCCCCCGGAGGGGACCTACGAGCAGTACTTC.

This clonotype has more than one count but fewer than ten. The rearrangement uses TRBV10-3 and TRBJ2-7; TRBD1 matches at 10 bases. Germline V lookup: CDR1 ENHRY, CDR2 SYGVKD. V lost 4 bases to trimming and J lost 2 bases; unmatched junction nucleotides: 2. CDR3 length equals 14 residues. In DNA, the CDR3 is TGTGCCATCAGTGCTGACAGGGGGCCCTACGAGCAGTACTTC. Its translation is CAISADRGPYEQYF.

V usage is TRBV3-1 and J usage is TRBJ1-6; the D gene is possibly TRBD1 (5 bases). CDR1 and CDR2 (germline): LGHDT, YNNKEL (reference sequence). The CDR3 totals 16 residues. Deletions cut 3 bases from V and 7 bases from J, with 16 bases between. The CDR3 here is CASSHARGAGNSPLHF. The CDR3 coding sequence is TGTGCCAGCAGCCACGCCCGAGGGGCCGGGAATTCACCCCTCCACTTT.

This clonotype was counted at least ten times. This sequence joins TRBV12-3 or TRBV12-4 and TRBJ2-1; D gene ambiguous. V was shortened by 0 bases and J by 8 bases, with 2 bases between the two germline ends. The CDR3 loop spans 11 amino acids. The CDR3 sequence is CASSLAYEQFF. DNA of the CDR3: TGTGCCAGCAGTTTAGCCTATGAGCAGTTCTTC.

This clonotype was seen many times. The V call is TRBV12-3 or TRBV12-4, the J call TRBJ2-1; D perhaps matches TRBD2 (5 bases). Trimming shortened V by 6 bases and J by 7 bases, and 13 bases separated the two germline ends. This CDR3 comprises 13 residues. The CDR3 loop reads CASRDSLGNEQFF. The CDR3 DNA sequence: TGTGCCAGCAGGGACTCCCTTGGGAATGAGCAGTTCTTC.

This chain connects TRBV2 to TRBJ2-3; D is possibly TRBD2 (7 bases). Per the germline V gene, CDR1 is SNHLY and CDR2 is FYNNEI. The length of the CDR3 is 15 residues. Trimming stripped 2 bases from V and 10 bases from J, with 19 bases between. The CDR3 is CASSERGRELNPQYF. CDR3 sequence (DNA): TGTGCCAGCAGTGAACGGGGGCGGGAGTTGAATCCGCAGTATTTT.

This clonotype was observed a few times. The rearrangement uses TRBV20-1 and TRBJ2-3; 7 positions agree with TRBD1. Germline loops: CDR1 DFQATT, CDR2 SNEGSKA (reference sequence). The CDR3 extends over 14 amino acids. V dropped 0 bases and J dropped 8; count of bases not matched to a gene: 8. The CDR3 DNA is TGCAGTGCTAGAGAGACAGGGTCCATGGGTACGCAGTATTTT. Translation: CSARETGSMGTQYF.

This clonotype appeared a few times. This chain joins TRBV5-1 and TRBJ2-5; D may correspond to TRBD1 or TRBD2 (5 bases each). V lost 2 bases, J lost 2 bases, and 13 bases lay in between. Germline CDR1 SGHRS, CDR2 YFSETQ. This CDR3 region has 15 residues. CDR3: CASSFGADLQETQYF. DNA for the CDR3: TGCGCCAGCAGCTTCGGGGCAGACCTACAAGAGACCCAGTACTTC.

The genes are TRBV7-2 and TRBJ2-7; the match to TRBD2 covers 9 bases. CDR1 is SGHTA, CDR2 FQGNSA, per germline. The V segment lost 5 bases and the J segment 6 bases; nucleotides outside the gene matches: 11. The CDR3 is made up of 15 amino acids. The CDR3 bases are TGTGCCAGCAGCCTTTCTAGCGGGACGGGGATCGAGCAGTACTTC. Translated, it gives CASSLSSGTGIEQYF.

Ten or more counts support this clonotype. This rearrangement joins TRBV20-1 to TRBJ2-5; D gene ambiguous. Trimming cost V 0 bases and J 4 bases, with 3 bases left between them. Germline loops: CDR1 DFQATT, CDR2 SNEGSKA (reference sequence). The CDR3 runs to 11 residues. In DNA, the CDR3 is TGCAGTGCTAGAGATTTAGAGACCCAGTACTTC. As protein: CSARDLETQYF.

This chain uses TRBV24-1 with TRBJ2-1, with 9 bases fitting TRBD2. Looked up from germline, CDR1 is KGHDR and CDR2 is SFDVKD. Trimming at V came to 6 bases and at J to 7 bases, leaving 3 bases not matched to a gene. This CDR3 region has 13 residues. In DNA, the CDR3 is TGTGCCACCAGTAAGGCGGGGGGGAATGAGCAGTTCTTC. This encodes CATSKAGGNEQFF.

This clonotype was detected only once. V gene TRBV20-1 combines with J gene TRBJ2-5, with TRBD2 matching 13 bases. The CDR3 sequence is 16 residues long. CDR1 is DFQATT, CDR2 SNEGSKA, per germline (reference sequence). Losses at the gene ends were 5 bases for V and 2 bases for J; bases not matched to a gene: 8. The DNA for the CDR3 is TGCAGTGCTGGCGGGGGGACTAGCGGGACTCAAGAGACCCAGTACTTC. Translated, it gives CSAGGGTSGTQETQYF.